This T cell receptor beta chain appears in the sequencing data of a study of T cells in Graves' hyperthyroidism and ophthalmopathy. Per germline, CDR1 MNHEY and CDR2 SVGAGI. The CDR3 length is 17 residues. With 0 bases clipped from V and 2 bases from J, the junction kept 6 bases outside the gene matches. Using RNA transcripts as the source, TCR beta CDR3 regions were amplified. An initial round of RT-PCR targeting the TCR CDR3 relied on the HTBI primer set. TCRdb itself ran the multiplex PCR reads through MiXCR, one entry per CDR3 protein. The sample has about 640,000 distinct CDR3 sequences, less than 25% seen once. Subjects with ophthalmopathy showed a Clinical Activity Score no lower than 3, a NOSPECS grade no lower than 4, and a duration shorter than 3 months. Clinicians diagnosed patients from clinical symptoms, serum thyroxine and TRAb, thyroid ultrasound and orbital computed tomography. Fresh 10 ml peripheral blood yielded PBMCs.

This receptor was identified in a man younger than 40 with Graves' ophthalmopathy. The chain links TRBV6-5 to TRBJ2-3; 9 bases agree with TRBD1. Sequenced: blood. The CDR3 DNA reads TGTGCCAGCAGTTACTCTCCGGGACAGGGACACACAGATACGCAGTATTTT. It is translated as CASSYSPGQGHTDTQYF.